Presented here are 21 T cell receptor beta chains from one specimen sequenced in a study of a mutant IDH1 vaccine in newly diagnosed glioma. Sequencing was performed with immunoSEQ multiplex PCR; in TCRdb, only in-frame clones are kept and a portion is missing. The sample holds about 66,000 clones, 65% to 90% seen once. Described time point: baseline, week 1 (first vaccination visit). Regarding treatment: pre-vaccination baseline after standard-of-care therapy. The sequences come from PBMCs, collected from a glioma patient treated with radiotherapy, temozolomide or both. The receptors originated from a man aged 30 to 39 with glioma.

As DNA, the CDR3 is TGTGCCAGTAGTATGGAATGGGGGGCCCCAGGCAATCAGCCCCAGCATTTT. This gives the protein CASSMEWGAPGNQPQHF. The rearrangement uses TRBV19 and TRBJ1-5, with a tentative D call TRBD1 (6 bases). Trimming took 3 bases from V and 2 from J, leaving 17 bases between them. CDR3 length equals 17 residues. The germline V gene encodes CDR1 LNHDA and CDR2 SQIVND (reference sequence).

This chain connects TRBV6-1 to TRBJ2-3; the D gene is possibly TRBD2 (5 bases). The CDR3 has 15 amino acids. With 7 bases removed from V and 5 bases from J, the gap between germline ends came to 19 bases. Per germline, CDR1 MNHNS and CDR2 SASEGT. The CDR3 bases are TGTGCCAGCACTCCTGGGCGTTGGGGAGTAGATACGCAGTATTTT. Protein product: CASTPGRWGVDTQYF.

By sample fraction, this clone is medium-sized. The same CDR3 can be traced to other DNA sequences in this sample. The V gene is TRBV6-4, the J gene TRBJ2-3; 11 bases are shared with TRBD2. CDR3 length equals 16 residues. Per the germline V gene, CDR1 is MRHNA and CDR2 is SNTAGT. The V gene end was trimmed by 0 bases and the J gene end by 2 bases; junction bases not matched to a gene: 1. DNA for the CDR3: TGTGCCAGCAGTGACTCTAGCGGGGGGGCCACAGATACGCAGTATTTT. Encoded protein: CASSDSSGGATDTQYF.

Turning to this clone: This specimen includes other DNA sequences encoding the same CDR3. The chain recombines TRBV5-1 with TRBJ1-2; D call uncertain. V lost 0 bases, J lost 4 bases, and 4 bases lay in between. CDR1 and CDR2 (germline): SGHRS, YFSETQ. The CDR3 sequence is 12 residues long. Here the CDR3 reads CASSLDRYGYTF. The CDR3, as DNA: TGCGCCAGCAGCTTGGACCGCTATGGCTACACCTTC.

The chain is built from TRBV9 and TRBJ1-2, with TRBD1 matching over 9 bases. Germline V lookup: CDR1 SGDLS, CDR2 YYNGEE. J was trimmed by 5 bases and V by 0 bases; bases with no gene match: 2. This CDR3 has 14 amino acids. CDR3 sequence (DNA): TGTGCCAGCAGCGTAGGAGGGACAGGGTATGGCTACACCTTC. Its translation is CASSVGGTGYGYTF.

This chain links TRBV6-5 with TRBJ1-5; D gene uncertain. The CDR3 runs 13 residues. Germline CDR1 and CDR2: MNHEY and SVGAGI. With 0 bases removed from V and 5 bases from J, the gap between germline ends came to 5 bases. The DNA for the CDR3 is TGTGCCAGCAGTTACTCGGGTGATCAGCCCCAGCATTTT. Translated, it gives CASSYSGDQPQHF.

The chain uses TRBV27 and TRBJ1-6, with 7 bases lining up with TRBD1. The length of the CDR3 is 15 residues. V shed 2 bases, J shed 6 bases, and the junction held 4 bases outside the gene matches. Germline CDR1 and CDR2: MNHEY and SMNVEV (reference sequence). The CDR3 reads CASSLPDRVNSPLHF. The DNA for the CDR3 is TGTGCCAGCAGTTTACCCGACAGGGTTAATTCACCCCTCCACTTT.

The V call is TRBV6-4, the J call TRBJ1-1, with TRBD1 identical over 8 bases. V lost 6 bases and J lost 0; bases outside the gene matches: 3. In germline, CDR1 is MRHNA, CDR2 SNTAGT. This CDR3 is 14 amino acids long. Here the CDR3 DNA reads TGTGCCAGCAGGACGGACAGGGTGAACACTGAAGCTTTCTTT. Protein sequence: CASRTDRVNTEAFF.

As concerns this clone: Other DNA sequences from this sample encode an identical CDR3 as well. V and J are TRBV13 and TRBJ2-5, with D maybe TRBD2 (6 bases). Germline V gives CDR1 PRHDT, CDR2 FYEKMQ (reference sequence). CDR3 length: 13 amino acids. Between the trimmed V and J ends, which lost 7 bases and 2 bases, there was a span of 11 bases. The CDR3 nucleotides are TGTGCCAGCACCCTAGGAGGGCAAGAGACCCAGTACTTC. Encoded protein: CASTLGGQETQYF.

The chain combines TRBV10-3 with TRBJ1-2; weak D call: TRBD1 (5 bases). V was trimmed by 3 bases and J by 9 bases, leaving 14 bases between them. The V gene's germline CDR1 is ENHRY and CDR2 SYGVKD. There are 13 residues in the CDR3. The CDR3 nucleotides read TGTGCCATCAGTGAAGAGGCAGGGATCAGCTACACCTTC. Translating gives CAISEEAGISYTF.

The chain has TRBV7-9 and TRBJ1-1, with 11 positions matching TRBD1. V shed 1 base and J 5 bases; nucleotides not matched to a gene: 6. The CDR3 extends over 16 amino acids. Germline values: CDR1 SEHNR, CDR2 FQNEAQ (reference sequence). The CDR3 coding sequence is TGTGCCAGCAGCTTAGGTGTCGGGACAGGGGGAACTGAAGCTTTCTTT. Translating gives CASSLGVGTGGTEAFF.

The genes are TRBV19 and TRBJ2-1; D is perhaps TRBD1 (6 bases). The CDR3 spans 15 residues. Germline V gene data show CDR1 as LNHDA and CDR2 as SQIVND (reference sequence). Deletions cut 7 bases from V and 4 bases from J, with 17 bases between. The CDR3 DNA sequence: TGTGCCAGTAATCTGCAGGGGACCACTTACAATGAGCAGTTCTTC. Translating it yields CASNLQGTTYNEQFF.

The chain links TRBV18 to TRBJ2-3, with 9 bases matching TRBD2. Germline V lookup: CDR1 KGHSH, CDR2 LQKENI. J was trimmed by 5 bases and V by 3 bases; bases with no gene match: 9. The CDR3 covers 16 residues. The CDR3 DNA reads as TGTGCCAGCTCACCGGGGAAGCGGGGGGATGGAGATACGCAGTATTTT. Its translation: CASSPGKRGDGDTQYF.

This clone was seen only once. The chain carries TRBV29-1 and TRBJ2-5, with D possibly being TRBD1 (6 bases). The CDR3 totals 13 residues. V was cut by 2 bases and J by 5 bases, with 12 bases left in between. Germline assignment: CDR1 SQVTM and CDR2 ANQGSEA. The CDR3 protein is CSVELTGPETQYF. In nucleotides, the CDR3 is TGCAGCGTTGAACTGACAGGCCCTGAGACCCAGTACTTC.

The chain carries TRBV7-2 and TRBJ2-7, with D tentatively TRBD1 or TRBD2 (5 bases each). The CDR3 spans 16 residues. The germline CDR1 and CDR2 sequences are SGHTA and FQGNSA. Trimming stripped 5 bases from V and 2 bases from J, with 19 bases between. Here the CDR3 DNA reads TGTGCCAGCAGCCAGACGGCCGGGACGGTGACCTACGAGCAGTACTTC. This codes for CASSQTAGTVTYEQYF. Variable domain in full (rest from reference TRBV7-2 and TRBJ2-7): GAGVSQSPSNKVTEKGKDVELRCDPISGHTALYWYRQSLGQGLEFLIYFQGNSAPDKSGLPSDRFSAERTGGSVSTLTIQRTQQEDSAVYLCASSQTAGTVTYEQYFGPGTRLTVT.

The V and J genes are TRBV5-1 and TRBJ2-7; D call uncertain. Germline values: CDR1 SGHRS, CDR2 YFSETQ. CDR3 length: 12 amino acids. With 4 bases removed from V and 2 bases from J, the gap between germline ends came to 7 bases. The CDR3 loop is CASSRTAYEQYF. CDR3 nucleotides: TGCGCCAGCAGCCGTACTGCCTACGAGCAGTACTTC.

The rearrangement joins TRBV7-8 to TRBJ1-4, with 7 bases lining up with TRBD1. The ends lost 5 bases at V and 5 bases at J; junction bases unmatched: 8. This CDR3 is built from 15 residues. The germline V gene encodes CDR1 SGHVS and CDR2 FQNEAQ. The CDR3 nucleotides are TGTGCCAGCAGCCACCGGAGGGGGCGGAATGAAAAACTGTTTTTT. Translation: CASSHRRGRNEKLFF. The complete variable domain, with remaining parts taken from reference TRBV7-8 and TRBJ1-4, reads GAGVSQSPRYKVAKRGQDVALRCDPISGHVSLFWYQQALGQGPEFLTYFQNEAQLDKSGLPSDRFFAERPEGSVSTLKIQRTQQEDSAVYLCASSHRRGRNEKLFFGSGTQLSVL.

This clone was detected once. J is TRBJ2-1 and V is TRBV6-1; 10 bases are shared with TRBD2. The trim removed 6 bases at V and 4 bases at J, leaving 6 bases unmatched. This CDR3 spans 15 amino acids. The germline V gene encodes CDR1 MNHNS and CDR2 SASEGT. This chain's CDR3 is CASRQTSGEYNEQFF. In DNA form, the CDR3 reads TGTGCCAGCAGGCAAACTAGCGGGGAGTACAATGAGCAGTTCTTC.

The chain combines TRBV4-1 with TRBJ2-3; 11 bases are a match to TRBD2. CDR3 size: 16 residues. Germline V gene data show CDR1 as MGHRA and CDR2 as YSYEKL. V trimming: 3 bases; J trimming: 7 bases; junction bases outside the gene matches: 9. CDR3 sequence reads: CASSQQLAGVTYTQYF. CDR3 nucleotides: TGCGCCAGCAGCCAGCAACTAGCGGGGGTTACCTATACGCAGTATTTT.

As for this clone: Its ends do not fully match the called genes, so a read error is possible. The V and J genes are TRBV14 and TRBJ1-6; a weak D match, TRBD1 (5 bases). The CDR3 is 15 amino acids. Germline lookup yields CDR1 SGHDN and CDR2 FVKESK. CDR3 loop: CVSSLLQGGNSPLHF. The CDR3 bases are TGTGTCAGCAGCCTTCTCCAGGGCGGTAATTCACCCCTCCACTTT.

This chain joins TRBV18 and TRBJ1-1, with 9 bases matching TRBD1. Germline V gives CDR1 KGHSH, CDR2 LQKENI. Germline trimming cut 3 bases from V and 1 base from J; bases unmatched to any gene: 6. This CDR3 has 16 residues. The CDR3 here is CASSPTTGQGNTEAFF. The CDR3 coding sequence is TGTGCCAGCTCACCGACCACGGGACAGGGGAACACTGAAGCTTTCTTT.